A selection of T cell receptor beta chains follows, all from one sample in a study of shared T cell receptors in the human thymus. Assay: immunoSEQ multiplex PCR; the TCRdb copy retains only in-frame clones and omits some. Of more than 550,000 clones listed, approximately 85% are singletons. A further study also used this sample, focusing on human thymus T cells.

The sequencing input was thymocytes. These TCRs come from a girl less than two years old with a congenital heart defect. CDR3s include the opening cysteine and the closing phenylalanine or tryptophan. D genes are given only for firm matches. Clone size, where shown, is once, few, many, or a class for clones that have expanded.

d_call	clone_size	v_call	j_call	cdr3_length	cdr3_nt	cdr3_aa
TRBD1	.	TRBV5-1	TRBJ1-2	15	TGCGCCAGCAGCACGACAGGGGGCGCGAGGTATGGCTACACCTTC	CASSTTGGARYGYTF
.	.	TRBV11-1	TRBJ1-1	15	TGTGCCAGCAGCTTAGGGGGGGGCGTGAACACTGAAGCTTTCTTT	CASSLGGGVNTEAFF
.	once	TRBV12-5	TRBJ1-2	13	TGTGCTAGTGGTTTGGTCGCAGATTATGGCTACACCTTC	CASGLVADYGYTF
.	once	TRBV28	TRBJ2-7	12	TGTGCCAGCACGGAGGGGGCCTCCGAGCAGTACTTC	CASTEGASEQYF
.	.	TRBV7-2	TRBJ1-1	15	TGTGCCAGCAGCCCGACCCTCGACAGCAACACTGAAGCTTTCTTT	CASSPTLDSNTEAFF
TRBD1	.	TRBV6-1	TRBJ2-1	15	TGTGCCAGCAGAAACAGGGGGAGCTCCTACAATGAGCAGTTCTTC	CASRNRGSSYNEQFF
.	.	TRBV10-2	TRBJ1-1	12	TGCGCCACAGGTCGGGGGATCCCTGAAGCTTTCTTT	CATGRGIPEAFF
.	.	TRBV14	TRBJ2-2	16	TGTGCCAGCAGCCAAGATTTGGGAGCGAACACCGGGGAGCTGTTTTTT	CASSQDLGANTGELFF
.	.	TRBV15	TRBJ2-3	17	TGTGCCACCAGCAGAGAAGGGGGGCGGGGGTACACAGATACGCAGTATTTT	CATSREGGRGYTDTQYF
.	.	TRBV7-9	TRBJ2-7	13	TGTGCCAGCAGCTTAGGCAGGGCCAGCGAGCAGTACTTC	CASSLGRASEQYF
TRBD1	.	TRBV6-5	TRBJ2-3	14	TGTGCCAGCAGGACAGGGGGAAGGAGGCATACGCAGTATTTT	CASRTGGRRHTQYF
TRBD1	.	TRBV5-4	TRBJ2-2	15	TGTGCCAGCAGAGTCACAGGGGACGACACCGGGGAGCTGTTTTTT	CASRVTGDDTGELFF
.	.	TRBV2	TRBJ2-5	13	TGTGCCGGCAGTGAAGCGCGGTGGGAGACCCAGTACTTC	CAGSEARWETQYF
TRBD1	.	TRBV6-5	TRBJ2-7	13	TGTGCCAGCCGACAGGGAAAGGTTTACGAGCAGTACTTC	CASRQGKVYEQYF
.	.	TRBV5-1	TRBJ2-7	15	TGCGCCAGCAGCTCCCTCCAGGGGACCGTATACGAGCAGTACTTC	CASSSLQGTVYEQYF
TRBD1	.	TRBV19	TRBJ2-4	19	TGTGCCAGTAGTATTAAGGTGACAGGGAAGATAAGGGGCAAAAACATTCAGTACTTC	CASSIKVTGKIRGKNIQYF
.	.	TRBV6-5	TRBJ1-3	16	TGTGCCAGCAGTTACGATATCGGGGAATCTGGAAACACCATATATTTT	CASSYDIGESGNTIYF
TRBD1	.	TRBV19	TRBJ2-5	16	TGTGCCAGTAGTACCGGGGACAGGGGGGGCCAAGAGACCCAGTACTTC	CASSTGDRGGQETQYF
TRBD1	.	TRBV10-3	TRBJ2-5	18	TGTGCCATCAGTCCAAGGGCCCCCACAGGGGGCTGTAAGGAGACCCAGTACTTC	CAISPRAPTGGCKETQYF
.	.	TRBV28	TRBJ2-7	14	TGTGCCAGCAGTTCCGGACAGAGCCTATACGAGCAGTACTTC	CASSSGQSLYEQYF
.	.	TRBV27	TRBJ1-6	17	TGTGCCAGCAGCCCGGGACAAGGCCCCAATCTCGGTTCACCCCTCCACTTT	CASSPGQGPNLGSPLHF
.	.	TRBV2	TRBJ2-7	16	TGTGCCAGCCACCACCCTGGGCACCGAGGGGGCTACGAGCAGTACTTC	CASHHPGHRGGYEQYF
.	few	TRBV5-6	TRBJ1-1	12	TGTGCCAGCAGCTTGGGTGAGGGTGCGGCTTTCTTT	CASSLGEGAAFF
.	.	TRBV7-9	TRBJ1-1	14	TGTGCCAGCAGTACTAGGGTCCACGAATTTGAAGCTTTCTTT	CASSTRVHEFEAFF
TRBD1	.	TRBV6-5	TRBJ1-6	14	TGTGCCAGCAGTCCGGGACAGGGAAATTCACCCCTCCACTTT	CASSPGQGNSPLHF
TRBD2	.	TRBV5-1	TRBJ2-1	17	TGCGCCAGCAGCTCCCCAGTGCTAGCGGGGGCCCACAATGAGCAGTTCTTC	CASSSPVLAGAHNEQFF
TRBD1	.	TRBV6-4	TRBJ1-2	18	TGTGCCAGCAGTGACACACAGGGGGGGAAAAAATCTAACTATGGCTACACCTTC	CASSDTQGGKKSNYGYTF
TRBD1	.	TRBV4-1	TRBJ1-1	21	TGCGCCAGCAGCCCACGCTTTACGGACAGGGGGCGAGTTTATAGGAACACTGAAGCTTTCTTT	CASSPRFTDRGRVYRNTEAFF
.	.	TRBV28	TRBJ1-5	13	TGTGCCAGCAGCCGGGTCCTCAATCAGCCCCAGCATTTT	CASSRVLNQPQHF